This T cell receptor (beta chain) was sequenced during a study of CDR3 diversity in severe acne. One entry per CDR3 protein, called by TCRdb with MiXCR from the PCR reads. Seen here are fewer than 100,000 distinct CDR3 sequences, under 60% observed once, and the top ten hold around an eighth. Germline-derived CDR1 and CDR2 are DFQATT and SNEGSKA (reference sequence). V lost 7 bases and J lost 1; bases outside the gene matches: 9. The CDR3 is 15 residues long. V is TRBV20-1 and J is TRBJ1-1, with TRBD1 matching over 10 bases. This clonotype was obtained from a male donor in good health, without acne. The sequencing input was blood. The CDR3 sequence: CSVAGTGVRNTEAFF. The CDR3 bases are TGCAGTGTCGCCGGGACAGGGGTCAGGAACACTGAAGCTTTCTTT.